One and the same sample provided the 31 T cell receptor beta chains below, sequenced in a study of PD-1 blockade in classical Hodgkin lymphoma (dated by TCRdb to 2020 to 2021). The library relied on the immunoSEQ multiplex PCR assay. TCRdb mirrors the immuneACCESS table, restricted to in-frame sequences. Some clones are absent from its copies; in checked studies, under half trace to an unresolved V gene, and the reason for the others is unknown. A total of 55,000 to 80,000 clones appear in this sample, about 93% of them only once. The top ten hold roughly 8% of the sample. The time point label, read with the paper, signifies: cycle 1 day 1 (C1D1), immediately before nivolumab initiation. All trial patients had relapsed after autologous stem cell transplantation, with cohorts A, B and C differing in prior brentuximab vedotin exposure. The sequencing here drew on peripheral blood mononuclear cells (PBMCs), taken at baseline. These receptors all come from a human donor with classical Hodgkin lymphoma.

The chain has TRBV9 and TRBJ1-5, with a tentative D call TRBD1 (6 bases). The germline gives CDR1 SGDLS, CDR2 YYNGEE. The CDR3 is made up of 15 amino acids. V was shortened by 4 bases and J by 5 bases, with 16 bases between the two germline ends. Here the CDR3 reads CASSPGQSIHQPQHF. The CDR3 bases are TGTGCCAGCAGCCCCGGACAGTCAATTCATCAGCCCCAGCATTTT.

The V gene is TRBV19, the J gene TRBJ2-3, with D tentatively TRBD2 (6 bases). V dropped 6 bases and J dropped 9 bases, with 16 bases sitting between them. CDR3 size: 13 residues. The V gene's germline CDR1 is LNHDA and CDR2 SQIVND (reference sequence). The CDR3 DNA follows: TGTGCCAGTAGGCCCCCCGGGACTCCAACGCAGTATTTT. Its translation: CASRPPGTPTQYF.

The chain couples TRBV9 to TRBJ1-1, with D unresolved. The germline CDR1 and CDR2 sequences are SGDLS and YYNGEE. Trimming removed 0 bases at V and 1 base at J, with 7 bases between. CDR3 length equals 14 residues. CDR3 residues: CASSVVPGNTEAFF. CDR3 in DNA: TGTGCCAGCAGCGTAGTTCCAGGGAACACTGAAGCTTTCTTT.

This clone has more than one count but fewer than ten. The rearrangement links TRBV27 to TRBJ1-5, with a weak D call TRBD1 (6 bases). Deletions cut 6 bases from V and 4 bases from J, with 10 bases between. Per germline, CDR1 MNHEY and CDR2 SMNVEV (reference sequence). The CDR3 extends over 13 amino acids. CDR3: CASSGTGNQPQHF. CDR3 nucleotide sequence: TGTGCCAGCAGCGGTACAGGGAATCAGCCCCAGCATTTT.

V is TRBV15 and J is TRBJ2-7, with TRBD1 matching over 7 bases. The ends lost 0 bases at V and 2 bases at J; junction bases unmatched: 7. Per germline, CDR1 LNHNV and CDR2 YYDKDF (reference sequence). The CDR3 is 16 amino acids. The CDR3 region is CATSREGPDRAYEQYF. The CDR3 DNA sequence: TGTGCCACCAGCAGAGAGGGACCTGACAGGGCCTACGAGCAGTACTTC. The full variable domain, rest sourced from reference TRBV15 and TRBJ2-7, is DAMVIQNPRYQVTQFGKPVTLSCSQTLNHNVMYWYQQKSSQAPKLLFHYYDKDFNNEADTPDNFQSRRPNTSFCFLDIRSPGLGDTAMYLCATSREGPDRAYEQYFGPGTRLTVT.

This chain joins TRBV19 and TRBJ2-1; weak D call: TRBD2 (6 bases). Deletions cut 2 bases from V and 2 bases from J, with 13 bases between. The CDR3 sequence is 16 residues long. Germline V gene lookup returns CDR1 LNHDA and CDR2 SQIVND (reference sequence). The DNA of the CDR3 is TGTGCCAGTAGTATAAAGTTACTAGCCCCCTACAATGAGCAGTTCTTC. Amino acids: CASSIKLLAPYNEQFF.

This chain's CDR3 is CASGSGKSGTVNIQYF. The CDR3 nucleotides read TGTGCTAGTGGTTCGGGAAAGAGTGGGACGGTTAACATTCAGTACTTC. The chain combines TRBV12-5 with TRBJ2-4; D could derive from TRBD1 or TRBD2 (5 bases each). CDR1 and CDR2 (germline): LGHNT, FRNRAP. The ends were cut back, 4 bases at V and 7 bases at J, with 20 bases in the middle. The CDR3 loop spans 16 amino acids.

The V and J genes are TRBV5-6 and TRBJ2-3; 8 nucleotides align to TRBD2. The CDR3 extends over 16 amino acids. Germline CDR1 SGHDT, CDR2 YYEEEE. V was clipped by 4 bases and J by 1 base; unmatched bases: 8. The CDR3 sequence is CASSTNLRGGTDTQYF. The CDR3 bases are TGTGCCAGCAGCACCAATTTGCGGGGGGGCACAGATACGCAGTATTTT.

The V gene is TRBV6-1, the J gene TRBJ1-4; no clear D gene. The CDR3 is 15 residues long. Germline V gene lookup returns CDR1 MNHNS and CDR2 SASEGT. V was shortened by 1 base and J by 8 bases, with 14 bases between the two germline ends. The CDR3, as DNA: TGTGCCAGCAGTGAAGTGGTCAGAATAGGCGAAAAACTGTTTTTT. Protein sequence: CASSEVVRIGEKLFF.

The J gene is TRBJ2-2, the V gene TRBV7-6; D is unresolved. Germline CDR1 SGHVS, CDR2 FNYEAQ. The CDR3 totals 18 residues. The ends were cut back, 3 bases at V and 4 bases at J, with 21 bases in the middle. The CDR3 is CASSFRIQSERTTGELFF. The CDR3 coding sequence is TGTGCCAGCAGCTTTAGAATACAGAGTGAGCGAACCACCGGGGAGCTGTTTTTT.

The chain is built from TRBV19 and TRBJ2-1, with no clear D. Trimming stripped 2 bases from V and 0 bases from J, with 8 bases between. From germline, CDR1 is LNHDA and CDR2 SQIVND (reference sequence). This CDR3 spans 15 amino acids. CDR3 loop: CASSIFLSSYNEQFF. The CDR3 region has the DNA TGTGCCAGTAGTATATTCCTCAGCTCCTACAATGAGCAGTTCTTC.

This chain joins TRBV30 and TRBJ2-7; 8 bases align to TRBD2. Per germline, CDR1 GTSNPN and CDR2 SVGIG (reference sequence). The CDR3 runs to 16 residues. V shed 1 base and J 1 base; nucleotides not matched to a gene: 9. CDR3 nucleotide sequence: TGTGCCTGGAGTGGGGAGTGGGCGGGAGGTTCCTACGAGCAGTACTTC. It encodes CAWSGEWAGGSYEQYF.

The gene calls are TRBV14 and TRBJ2-7, with 9 bases lining up with TRBD2. The junction had 5 bases not matched to a gene; V was cut back by 1 base and J by 1 base. Germline V lookup: CDR1 SGHDN, CDR2 FVKESK. The CDR3 is 16 residues long. Written as DNA, the CDR3 is TGTGCCAGCAGCCAAGGACTAGCGGTGCAATCCTACGAGCAGTACTTC. Encoded protein: CASSQGLAVQSYEQYF.

For the CDR3, the DNA is TGTGCCAGCAGTTCCTCGGGGGATCAGCCCCAGCATTTT. Its translation: CASSSSGDQPQHF. The V gene is TRBV28, the J gene TRBJ1-5; TRBD1 is a possible D gene (5 bases). This CDR3 is built from 13 residues. The germline V and J ends were trimmed by 4 bases and 5 bases, with 9 bases remaining between them. The V gene's germline CDR1 is MDHEN and CDR2 SYDVKM.

V is TRBV9 and J is TRBJ1-1; 7 positions agree with TRBD1. V was clipped by 0 bases and J by 5 bases; unmatched bases: 4. Germline V gene sequence: CDR1 SGDLS, CDR2 YYNGEE. The CDR3 spans 14 residues. The CDR3 sequence: CASSVGDSWTEAFF. CDR3 bases: TGTGCCAGCAGCGTAGGGGACAGTTGGACTGAAGCTTTCTTT.

The rearrangement uses TRBV25-1 and TRBJ2-7; possible D gene TRBD2, 6 bases. CDR1 is MGHDK and CDR2 is SYGVNS in the germline V gene. The ends were cut back, 3 bases at V and 3 bases at J, with 12 bases in the middle. CDR3 length: 14 amino acids. The DNA for the CDR3 is TGTGCCAGCAGTGATCAGGGAGGTGTCTACGAGCAGTACTTC. This codes for CASSDQGGVYEQYF.

V usage is TRBV7-3 and J usage is TRBJ2-1, with D perhaps TRBD2 (6 bases). Germline V gene sequence: CDR1 SGHTA, CDR2 FQGTGA. The CDR3 runs 16 residues. The ends were cut back, 2 bases at V and 9 bases at J, with 20 bases in the middle. The CDR3 sequence is CASSLVVRPAGIEQFF. CDR3 nucleotide sequence: TGTGCCAGCAGCTTAGTGGTAAGACCTGCGGGAATTGAGCAGTTCTTC.

V gene TRBV6-6 combines with J gene TRBJ2-1; 10 bases agree with TRBD2. J lost 14 bases, V lost 5 bases, and 15 bases had no gene match. The CDR3 consists of 15 residues. The germline V gene has CDR1 MNHNY and CDR2 SVGAGI (reference sequence). CDR3 DNA: TGTGCCAGCAGTCCCCCATCCAGCGGGAGGGGGGGGAAGTTCTTC. Encoded protein: CASSPPSSGRGGKFF.

This chain connects TRBV2 to TRBJ2-1; 7 bases line up with TRBD1. The CDR3 extends over 15 amino acids. V was clipped by 7 bases and J by 8 bases; unmatched bases: 14. Germline CDR1 is SNHLY and CDR2 is FYNNEI. Here the CDR3 reads CASTIIQGSKDEQFF. The DNA for the CDR3 is TGTGCCAGCACCATAATACAGGGGTCGAAGGATGAGCAGTTCTTC.

This chain links TRBV5-1 with TRBJ2-5; 7 bases fit TRBD2. The junction had 3 bases not matched to a gene; V was cut back by 4 bases and J by 3 bases. The CDR3 runs 13 residues. The V gene's germline CDR1 is SGHRS and CDR2 YFSETQ. CDR3 region: CASSSGLEETQYF. CDR3 DNA: TGCGCCAGCAGCAGTGGACTAGAAGAGACCCAGTACTTC.

J is TRBJ2-7 and V is TRBV9, with a possible D match to TRBD2 (6 bases). Trimming took 3 bases from V and 1 from J, leaving 17 bases between them. CDR3 size: 16 residues. CDR1 is SGDLS, CDR2 YYNGEE, per germline. CDR3 protein: CASSGGTGRGSYEQYF. Here the CDR3 DNA reads TGTGCCAGCAGCGGGGGGACGGGCCGGGGGTCCTACGAGCAGTACTTC.

V is TRBV27 and J is TRBJ2-7; 12 positions match TRBD1. Germline V gene data show CDR1 as MNHEY and CDR2 as SMNVEV (reference sequence). Trimming at V came to 6 bases and at J to 5 bases, leaving 11 bases not matched to a gene. The CDR3 consists of 16 residues. CDR3 nucleotide sequence: TGTGCCAGCAGAAAAATAGGGACAGGGGGCATCAACGAGCAGTACTTC. This translates into CASRKIGTGGINEQYF.

This chain uses TRBV5-1 with TRBJ2-2, with 11 bases that match TRBD2. The V segment lost 6 bases and the J segment 3 bases; nucleotides outside the gene matches: 4. Germline V gives CDR1 SGHRS, CDR2 YFSETQ. CDR3 length: 15 amino acids. The CDR3 sequence is CASIPSGRYTGELFF. CDR3 bases: TGCGCCAGCATCCCTAGCGGGAGGTACACCGGGGAGCTGTTTTTT.

The V and J genes are TRBV29-1 and TRBJ2-1; D may match TRBD1 or TRBD2 (5 bases each). Germline-derived CDR1 and CDR2 are SQVTM and ANQGSEA. V lost 1 base and J 9 bases, leaving 10 bases between the germline ends. This CDR3 spans 12 amino acids. The CDR3 coding sequence is TGCAGCGTTGAAGGTGGGACGACTGAGCAGTTCTTC. Protein product: CSVEGGTTEQFF.

V is TRBV25-1 and J is TRBJ1-6, with D hard to call. V was clipped by 7 bases and J by 8 bases, with 9 bases between them. This CDR3 region has 12 residues. Germline V gene lookup returns CDR1 MGHDK and CDR2 SYGVNS. The CDR3 sequence: CASNLGHSPLHF. For the CDR3, the DNA is TGTGCCAGCAATCTCGGGCATTCACCCCTCCACTTT.

The chain carries TRBV19 and TRBJ2-7; TRBD1 matches at 12 bases. The CDR3 loop spans 15 amino acids. The V and J ends lost 6 bases and 2 bases, in that order; junction bases with no gene match: 5. CDR1 is LNHDA and CDR2 is SQIVND in the germline V gene (reference sequence). The DNA of the CDR3 is TGTGCCAGTAGCCCCCGGGACAGGGGGCCCTACGAGCAGTACTTC. Its translation is CASSPRDRGPYEQYF.

This clone has just one count. V usage is TRBV4-1 and J usage is TRBJ2-5; TRBD2 might be the D (6 bases). The V end was cut by 0 bases, the J end by 0 bases, with 8 bases between. CDR3 length: 15 amino acids. Germline-derived CDR1 and CDR2 are MGHRA and YSYEKL. The CDR3 here is CASSQEWTNQETQYF. CDR3 sequence (DNA): TGCGCCAGCAGCCAAGAATGGACTAACCAAGAGACCCAGTACTTC.

The V call is TRBV15, the J call TRBJ2-2; no clear D. The ends were cut back, 3 bases at V and 8 bases at J, with 4 bases in the middle. CDR3 length equals 11 residues. Germline V gene sequence: CDR1 LNHNV, CDR2 YYDKDF (reference sequence). This CDR3 reads CATSRGGELFF. The CDR3 nucleotides are TGTGCCACCAGCAGGGGGGGGGAGCTGTTTTTT.

V is TRBV7-9 and J is TRBJ1-5; D remains ambiguous. CDR1 and CDR2 (germline): SEHNR, FQNEAQ (reference sequence). The CDR3 runs to 14 residues. V lost 1 base to trimming and J lost 7 bases, with 11 bases between them. The CDR3 nucleotides are TGTGCCAGCAGCTTAGACAGCTATAACCAGCCCCAGCATTTT. Translating gives CASSLDSYNQPQHF. The variable domain in full, completed from reference TRBV7-9 and TRBJ1-5, reads DTGVSQNPRHKITKRGQNVTFRCDPISEHNRLYWYRQTLGQGPEFLTYFQNEAQLEKSRLLSDRFSAERPKGSFSTLEIQRTEQGDSAMYLCASSLDSYNQPQHFGDGTRLSIL.

The chain links TRBV7-3 to TRBJ2-7; D is perhaps TRBD1 (6 bases). The CDR3 is made up of 13 amino acids. Between the trimmed V and J ends, which lost 6 bases and 5 bases, there was a span of 14 bases. Germline V CDR1 and CDR2: SGHTA, FQGTGA. CDR3: CASSHRDGDEQYF. The CDR3 DNA follows: TGTGCCAGCAGTCACAGGGACGGGGACGAGCAGTACTTC.

The chain joins TRBV11-1 to TRBJ1-1; 9 positions agree with TRBD1. CDR1 SGHAT and CDR2 FQDESV come from the germline V gene (reference sequence). This CDR3 comprises 16 residues. V shed 3 bases and J 4 bases; nucleotides not matched to a gene: 9. The DNA for the CDR3 is TGTGCCAGCAGCTTTAAGGAGGGACAGGGCCTCACTGAAGCTTTCTTT. Translating it yields CASSFKEGQGLTEAFF.